A selection of T cell receptor beta chains follows, all from one sample in a study of control samples from healthy donors and cancer patients. Generated by immunoSEQ multiplex PCR, the TCRdb table keeps only in-frame clones and is missing some. The sample has more than 85,000 clones; 83% are singletons. Sequenced sample: blood. These TCRs come from a woman between 50 and 59 years old in good health. Each CDR3 is given with its conserved first and last residue. The D gene is left open where the match is weak. Size is stated for part of the rows, as once, few or many counts, or as a class when the clone is expanded.

D	size	V	J	CDR3	DNA
NA	NA	TRBV6-2/TRBV6-3	TRBJ2-4	CASSPPVVLLKNIQYF	TGTGCCAGCAGTCCCCCCGTTGTGCTACTCAAAAACATTCAGTACTTC
NA	NA	TRBV18	TRBJ2-5	CASSPRRDEETQYF	TGTGCCAGCTCACCACGACGCGACGAAGAGACCCAGTACTTC
NA	NA	TRBV19	TRBJ2-2	CASMDLLRTANTGELFF	TGTGCCAGTATGGATCTCCTGAGGACAGCGAACACCGGGGAGCTGTTTTTT
NA	NA	TRBV6-5	TRBJ1-4	CASSYSSGRTSEKLFF	TGTGCCAGCAGTTACTCGAGTGGGAGAACGAGTGAAAAACTGTTTTTT
TRBD2	NA	TRBV7-7	TRBJ2-1	CASSLAGGHNEQFF	TGTGCTAGCAGCTTAGCGGGGGGACACAATGAGCAGTTCTTC
TRBD1	NA	TRBV6-1	TRBJ2-4	CASSEKVRDRVTKNIQYF	TGTGCCAGCAGTGAAAAGGTTAGGGACAGGGTCACCAAAAACATTCAGTACTTC
NA	NA	TRBV5-1	TRBJ1-4	CASSLASRRGSEKLFF	TGCGCCAGCAGCTTGGCTAGTAGGCGGGGGAGTGAAAAACTGTTTTTT
TRBD1	few	TRBV9	TRBJ2-5	CASSGQGGLGETQYF	TGTGCCAGCAGCGGACAGGGCGGTTTAGGAGAGACCCAGTACTTC
NA	NA	TRBV27	TRBJ1-2	CASSLGGYYGYTF	TGTGCCAGCAGTTTAGGAGGGTACTATGGCTACACCTTC
NA	NA	TRBV3-1/TRBV3-2	TRBJ1-6	CASSLGRESSPLHF	TGTGCCAGCAGTCTCGGGAGAGAGAGTTCACCCCTCCACTTT
NA	few	TRBV7-9	TRBJ1-5	CASTPGGEEPQHF	TGTGCCAGCACCCCGGGGGGTGAGGAGCCCCAGCATTTT
NA	few	TRBV15	TRBJ1-1	CATSREFQGMSGTEAFF	TGTGCCACCAGCAGAGAGTTCCAGGGTATGAGCGGCACTGAAGCTTTCTTT
NA	few	TRBV28	TRBJ2-7	CASTTTGKPYEQYF	TGTGCCAGCACCACAACAGGGAAGCCCTACGAGCAGTACTTC
TRBD1	NA	TRBV7-2	TRBJ2-2	CASSKNPGGANTGELFF	TGTGCCAGCAGCAAAAACCCAGGGGGCGCGAACACCGGGGAGCTGTTTTTT
NA	NA	TRBV5-4	TRBJ1-4	CASSPGRGAFEKLFF	TGTGCCAGCAGCCCCGGACGGGGGGCTTTTGAAAAACTGTTTTTT
NA	NA	TRBV6-6	TRBJ2-7	CASSLGTKSYEQYF	TGTGCCAGCAGCCTCGGGACGAAATCCTACGAGCAGTACTTC
NA	NA	TRBV4-2	TRBJ2-7	CASSLGAYEQYF	TGTGCCAGCAGCCTAGGAGCCTACGAGCAGTACTTC
NA	NA	TRBV29-1	TRBJ2-1	CSVVWQIDNEQFF	TGCAGCGTTGTTTGGCAGATCGACAATGAGCAGTTCTTC
NA	few	TRBV15	TRBJ1-2	CATSRVTASDYGYTF	TGTGCCACCAGCAGAGTGACCGCCTCTGACTATGGCTACACCTTC
NA	NA	TRBV5-6	TRBJ2-1	CASSAEGQQRLYNEQFF	TGTGCCAGCAGCGCGGAGGGACAGCAACGGCTATACAATGAGCAGTTCTTC
TRBD1	once	TRBV6-5	TRBJ2-2	CASSPDRGWDGELFF	TGTGCCAGCAGCCCGGACAGGGGGTGGGACGGGGAGCTGTTTTTT
NA	NA	TRBV14	TRBJ1-3	CASSQVGYSGNTIYF	TGTGCCAGCAGCCAAGTAGGATACTCTGGAAACACCATATATTTT
NA	once	TRBV9	TRBJ1-1	CASSGTRLNTEAFF	TGTGCCAGCAGCGGAACCCGGTTGAACACTGAAGCTTTCTTT
NA	NA	TRBV27	TRBJ2-1	CASSDFGTYNEQFF	TGTGCCAGCTCGGACTTCGGAACTTACAATGAGCAGTTCTTC
NA	once	TRBV6-6	TRBJ1-5	CASSYAGGGGQPQHF	TGTGCCAGCAGTTACGCGGGAGGGGGGGGTCAGCCCCAGCATTTT
NA	NA	TRBV15	TRBJ1-5	CATSRDTRAAFQPQHF	TGTGCCACCAGCAGAGATACCAGGGCCGCCTTTCAGCCCCAGCATTTT
NA	NA	TRBV12-3/TRBV12-4	TRBJ2-1	CASRHRDNEQFF	TGTGCCAGCAGGCACAGGGACAATGAGCAGTTCTTC
NA	NA	TRBV19	TRBJ1-5	CASSIVGGGKPQHF	TGTGCCAGTAGTATAGTCGGTGGGGGTAAGCCCCAGCATTTT
TRBD2	few	TRBV5-5	TRBJ2-2	CASSTGAGLDTGELFF	TGTGCCAGCAGCACCGGGGCCGGACTAGACACCGGGGAGCTGTTTTTT
TRBD1	NA	TRBV11-3	TRBJ2-4	CASTRQGWSKNIQYF	TGTGCCAGCACCCGACAGGGTTGGTCCAAAAACATTCAGTACTTC
NA	NA	TRBV19	TRBJ2-7	CASSIVGRAGEQYF	TGTGCCAGTAGTATAGTAGGCAGGGCGGGCGAGCAGTACTTC
NA	NA	TRBV2	TRBJ2-4	CASTGSQGLRRNIQYF	TGTGCCAGCACGGGCTCTCAGGGGTTGAGGAGAAACATTCAGTACTTC
NA	NA	TRBV7-3	TRBJ2-2	CASSLIGLNTGELFF	TGTGCCAGCAGCTTAATCGGACTTAACACCGGGGAGCTGTTTTTT
NA	NA	TRBV5-1	TRBJ2-6	CASSLVPTRLSGANVLTF	TGCGCCAGCAGCTTGGTCCCCACCCGCCTCTCTGGGGCCAACGTCCTGACTTTC
NA	NA	TRBV14	TRBJ2-3	CASSPPRRYGTDTQYF	TGTGCCAGCAGCCCGCCTCGTAGATACGGCACAGATACGCAGTATTTT
NA	NA	TRBV21-1	TRBJ1-1	CASSIPGQGGTEAFF	TGTGCCAGCAGCATCCCGGGACAGGGAGGGACTGAAGCTTTCTTT
NA	many	TRBV28	TRBJ1-1	CASSETTMNTEAFF	TGTGCCAGCAGTGAAACTACCATGAACACTGAAGCTTTCTTT
NA	NA	TRBV6-2/TRBV6-3	TRBJ1-1	CASSPRMGSGTEAFF	TGTGCCAGCAGCCCCCGGATGGGGTCGGGCACTGAAGCTTTCTTT
NA	NA	TRBV4-2	TRBJ2-1	CASSHSGLSNEQFF	TGTGCCAGCAGCCACTCCGGGCTTTCTAATGAGCAGTTCTTC
NA	NA	TRBV9	TRBJ2-5	CASSSDGQETQYF	TGTGCCAGCAGCTCGGACGGCCAAGAGACCCAGTACTTC